The sequence of this T cell receptor beta chain was determined in a study of T-cell memory formation after mild COVID-19. TCRdb recomputed calls from the 5' RACE reads with MiXCR, one row per CDR3 protein. The sample lists about 350,000 distinct CDR3 sequences; roughly 15% were seen once. CDR1 SGHTA and CDR2 FQGTGA come from the germline V gene. CDR3 size: 14 residues. Trimming removed 4 bases at V and 1 base at J, with 10 bases between. In this sample, this clonotype turned up a few times. Material: PBMCs or a T cell subset sorted from them (not recorded which). V is TRBV7-3 and J is TRBJ1-1; a possible D gene is TRBD1 (6 bases). The source of this sequence is a man younger than 35 who had mild COVID-19 (a few samples of this study predate the infection). Cell type and time point are not known. The CDR3 sequence is CASSSGVGNTEAFF. In DNA form, the CDR3 reads TGTGCCAGCAGCTCAGGGGTTGGGAACACTGAAGCTTTCTTT. Full variable domain (rest looked up from reference TRBV7-3 and TRBJ1-1): GAGVSQTPSNKVTEKGKYVELRCDPISGHTALYWYRQSLGQGPEFLIYFQGTGAADDSGLPNDRFFAVRPEGSVSTLKIQRTERGDSAVYLCASSSGVGNTEAFFGQGTRLTVV.